This T cell receptor beta chain was identified during a study of STAT3 mutations in large granular lymphocyte leukemia. Overall study: Canonical activating STAT3 mutations were detected in roughly half of the longitudinally sequenced T-LGLL patients. Whole-study results and caveats: In T-cell large granular lymphocyte leukemia, about half of patients showed multiple immunodominant subclonotypes.

CDR1 and CDR2 (germline): SQVTM, ANQGSEA. This CDR3 spans 12 amino acids. V was pared by 1 base and J by 6 bases, with 9 bases between. About 40,000 productive templates were obtained per sample on average. Using immunoSEQ multiplex PCR, the repertoire was profiled, and TCRdb retains in-frame clones only, with some absent. The top ten clones hold approximately 10% of a sample with some 15,000 clones, around 90% of them seen once. For this clone: Its target is not known.

This receptor was obtained from a woman between 45 and 65 years old with T-cell large granular lymphocyte leukemia. Some clones in this sample may be carry-over from other donors' samples. The material sequenced was peripheral blood mononuclear cells. The chain combines TRBV29-1 with TRBJ1-2; D is unresolved. CDR3 bases: TGCAGCGTTGAAGGGGGAGGCAATGGCTACACCTTC. Protein sequence: CSVEGGGNGYTF.